This TCR beta chain was documented in a study of T cell responses to AZD1222 COVID-19 vaccine. The wider study: Analyses pooled second doses at about 4 or about 12 weeks. The study's findings and limits: Recipients of AZD1222 seropositive at baseline numbered only six or seven. Sampling captured repertoires only after the peak T cell response. Two doses of AZD1222 preceded a rise in Spike-specific TCR breadth and depth.

The CDR3 extends over 15 amino acids. V lost 0 bases and J lost 2; bases outside the gene matches: 5. Germline CDR1 SGHRS, CDR2 YFSETQ. This table comes from immunoSEQ multiplex PCR, and its TCRdb copy is limited to in-frame clones, with some not included. The sample has 100,000 or so clones, 88% seen once. In regard to this clone: Its antigen is unknown.

This sequence originates from an adult in good health. V usage is TRBV5-1 and J usage is TRBJ2-7; TRBD1 matches at 7 bases. The source was peripheral blood, collected on day 0 of AZD1222 vaccination. CDR3 coding DNA: TGCGCCAGCAGCTTGGGTGACAGGGTGACCTACGAGCAGTACTTC. It translates to CASSLGDRVTYEQYF.